Following are 21 T cell receptor beta chains from one sample sequenced in a study of lymphopenia after photon versus proton radiotherapy. Data came from immunoSEQ multiplex PCR; TCRdb stores just in-frame clones and leaves some out. The data contain 25,000 to 30,000 clones, roughly 89% of them singletons. Here the sequenced sample was peripheral blood, taken from a patient treated with proton-based radiotherapy. Source of these receptors: a woman aged 60 to 75 with cholangiocarcinoma. Some clones in this sample may be carry-over from other donors' samples.

J is TRBJ2-1 and V is TRBV11-3; 9 bases are a match to TRBD1. V shed 5 bases, J shed 7 bases, and the junction held 9 bases outside the gene matches. Germline assignment: CDR1 SGHNT and CDR2 YENEEA. The CDR3 has 15 amino acids. The chain's CDR3 is CASSPFGTGINEQFF. CDR3 bases: TGTGCCAGCAGCCCATTTGGGACAGGGATAAATGAGCAGTTCTTC.

Worth noting for this clone: The sample holds other DNA sequences that translate to the same CDR3. V is TRBV5-1 and J is TRBJ1-1; 7 bases agree with TRBD1. CDR3 length: 15 residues. With V trimmed by 0 bases and J by 5 bases, 7 bases remained unmatched. Per the germline V gene, CDR1 is SGHRS and CDR2 is YFSETQ. The chain's CDR3 is CASSLVGSGGTEAFF. Here the CDR3 DNA reads TGCGCCAGCAGCTTGGTGGGTTCAGGGGGAACTGAAGCTTTCTTT.

V and J are TRBV7-9 and TRBJ2-5; D ambiguous. The CDR3 totals 14 residues. V was clipped by 1 base and J by 2 bases, with 8 bases between them. Looked up from germline, CDR1 is SEHNR and CDR2 is FQNEAQ (reference sequence). The CDR3 sequence: CASSLVRSQETQYF. The CDR3 bases are TGTGCCAGCAGCTTAGTCAGGTCACAAGAGACCCAGTACTTC.

The chain has TRBV2 and TRBJ2-5; TRBD2 matches 9 bases. CDR3 length: 15 residues. The V gene end was trimmed by 7 bases and the J gene end by 2 bases; junction bases not matched to a gene: 8. Germline V gene sequence: CDR1 SNHLY, CDR2 FYNNEI. The CDR3 nucleotides are TGTGCCAGCAAGCGGGCTAGCGGGGTTCAAGAGACCCAGTACTTC. Protein: CASKRASGVQETQYF.

CDR3 DNA: TGTGCCAGCAGCTTTAACGGGGCGGTCAGCTATGGCTACACCTTC. This gives the protein CASSFNGAVSYGYTF. The chain links TRBV5-5 to TRBJ1-2, with TRBD1 as a possible D gene (5 bases). This CDR3 has 15 amino acids. Germline V gene lookup returns CDR1 SGHKS and CDR2 YYEKEE (reference sequence). Trimming took off 2 bases at V and 4 bases at J, with 15 bases between the two ends.

J is TRBJ2-2 and V is TRBV5-6; the D is unclear. Trimming pared 5 bases from V and 5 bases from J, leaving 10 bases between. The germline V gene has CDR1 SGHDT and CDR2 YYEEEE. This CDR3 has 13 residues. The CDR3 reads CASRGRKTGELFF. CDR3 bases: TGTGCCAGCAGAGGGCGAAAAACCGGGGAGCTGTTTTTT. Using reference TRBV5-6 and TRBJ2-2 for the parts outside the CDR3, the full variable domain is DAGVTQSPTHLIKTRGQQVTLRCSPKSGHDTVSWYQQALGQGPQFIFQYYEEEERQRGNFPDRFSGHQFPNYSSELNVNALLLGDSALYLCASRGRKTGELFFGEGSRLTVL.

The chain joins TRBV19 to TRBJ1-5; perhaps TRBD1 as D (5 bases). CDR1 LNHDA and CDR2 SQIVND come from the germline V gene (reference sequence). V lost 7 bases and J lost 3, with 16 bases in between. The CDR3 runs 15 residues. Written as DNA, the CDR3 is TGTGCCAGTACATCGGGGGGTGCACCCAATCAGCCCCAGCATTTT. This gives the protein CASTSGGAPNQPQHF.

The rearrangement joins TRBV28 to TRBJ2-1, with D perhaps matching TRBD2 (6 bases). With 4 bases removed from V and 4 bases from J, the gap between germline ends came to 17 bases. Per germline, CDR1 MDHEN and CDR2 SYDVKM. The CDR3 length is 16 residues. The CDR3 sequence: CASSSPGLGIYNEQFF. The CDR3 nucleotides are TGTGCCAGCAGTTCTCCGGGACTGGGGATTTACAATGAGCAGTTCTTC.

This chain joins TRBV27 and TRBJ1-5; TRBD1 aligns across 9 bases. This CDR3 comprises 15 residues. The germline gives CDR1 MNHEY, CDR2 SMNVEV (reference sequence). Germline trimming cut 2 bases from V and 7 bases from J; bases unmatched to any gene: 6. CDR3 in amino acids: CASSLGVGQGQPQHF. The DNA of the CDR3 is TGTGCCAGCAGTTTAGGGGTGGGACAGGGCCAGCCCCAGCATTTT.

J is TRBJ2-2 and V is TRBV2, with 11 bases that match TRBD2. The CDR3 has 12 amino acids. Losses at the gene ends were 10 bases for V and 7 bases for J; bases not matched to a gene: 2. Germline assignment: CDR1 SNHLY and CDR2 FYNNEI. CDR3 in DNA: TGTGCCACGACTAGCGGGAACGGGGAGCTGTTTTTT. Amino acids: CATTSGNGELFF.

The V gene is TRBV18, the J gene TRBJ2-7; D remains unclear. Looked up from germline, CDR1 is KGHSH and CDR2 is LQKENI. Trimming stripped 2 bases from V and 2 bases from J, with 4 bases between. This CDR3 has 12 amino acids. This chain's CDR3 is CASSPEPYEQYF. As DNA, the CDR3 is TGTGCCAGCTCACCAGAACCCTACGAGCAGTACTTC.

The gene calls are TRBV5-1 and TRBJ2-7; TRBD1 agrees at 12 bases. Looked up from germline, CDR1 is SGHRS and CDR2 is YFSETQ. There are 16 residues in the CDR3. J gave up 7 bases and V 1 base, and 9 bases lay outside the gene matches. The CDR3, as DNA: TGCGCCAGCAGCTTGCGTCGGGACAGGGGGCAGCAAGAGCAGTACTTC. Amino acid sequence: CASSLRRDRGQQEQYF.

This chain uses TRBV5-6 with TRBJ1-1; D is unresolved. The V gene's germline CDR1 is SGHDT and CDR2 YYEEEE. This CDR3 has 11 amino acids. Trimming took 5 bases from V and 4 from J, leaving 6 bases between them. CDR3 region: CASRHGTEAFF. As DNA, the CDR3 is TGTGCCAGCAGGCACGGCACTGAAGCTTTCTTT.

The chain links TRBV27 to TRBJ1-1; D gene uncertain. CDR1 and CDR2 from the germline V gene are MNHEY and SMNVEV (reference sequence). The CDR3 totals 14 residues. Trimming pared 5 bases from V and 0 bases from J, leaving 10 bases between. CDR3 sequence: CASSPNFLNTEAFF. The CDR3 nucleotides are TGTGCCAGCAGTCCCAATTTTCTGAACACTGAAGCTTTCTTT.

This chain links TRBV11-1 with TRBJ1-1; unclear D gene. The germline gives CDR1 SGHAT, CDR2 FQDESV (reference sequence). V was cut by 6 bases and J by 2 bases, with 13 bases left in between. The CDR3 runs to 14 residues. As DNA, the CDR3 is TGTGCCAGCAGATCCCCCGGAGGAAACACTGAAGCTTTCTTT. The encoded protein is CASRSPGGNTEAFF.

V gene TRBV6-1 combines with J gene TRBJ1-2; D is unclear. Trimming shortened V by 7 bases and J by 8 bases, and 23 bases separated the two germline ends. CDR1 is MNHNS and CDR2 is SASEGT in the germline V gene. CDR3 length: 15 residues. CDR3 region: CASTQAGSQPRGYTF. CDR3 sequence (DNA): TGTGCCAGCACCCAAGCAGGATCCCAACCTAGGGGCTACACCTTC.

The chain combines TRBV7-8 with TRBJ2-1; 11 bases are a match to TRBD1. The junction had 5 bases not matched to a gene; V was cut back by 7 bases and J by 3 bases. The CDR3 covers 15 residues. The germline V gene has CDR1 SGHVS and CDR2 FQNEAQ. The CDR3 DNA sequence: TGTGCCAGCACCGCCGGGACAGGGGGCTACAATGAGCAGTTCTTC. Protein product: CASTAGTGGYNEQFF. Full variable domain (remainder filled in from reference TRBV7-8 and TRBJ2-1): GAGVSQSPRYKVAKRGQDVALRCDPISGHVSLFWYQQALGQGPEFLTYFQNEAQLDKSGLPSDRFFAERPEGSVSTLKIQRTQQEDSAVYLCASTAGTGGYNEQFFGPGTRLTVL.

V gene TRBV6-1 combines with J gene TRBJ1-1; 11 nucleotides agree with TRBD1. J was trimmed by 3 bases and V by 4 bases; bases with no gene match: 1. The CDR3 contains 14 residues. Germline V gene data show CDR1 as MNHNS and CDR2 as SASEGT. The CDR3 here is CASSGGQGDTEAFF. The DNA for the CDR3 is TGTGCCAGCAGTGGGGGACAGGGGGACACTGAAGCTTTCTTT.

The chain combines TRBV9 with TRBJ1-2; D is perhaps TRBD1 (5 bases). V shed 0 bases and J shed 6 bases, with 9 bases lying between them. This CDR3 contains 13 residues. CDR1 is SGDLS, CDR2 YYNGEE, per germline. The CDR3 DNA sequence: TGTGCCAGCAGCGTAGGTGGGACGGATGGCTACACCTTC. Protein product: CASSVGGTDGYTF.

This rearrangement joins TRBV19 to TRBJ1-4, with D perhaps TRBD1 (5 bases). The CDR3 has 15 amino acids. CDR1 and CDR2 from the germline V gene are LNHDA and SQIVND (reference sequence). The ends were cut back, 2 bases at V and 8 bases at J, with 15 bases in the middle. The CDR3 DNA reads as TGTGCCAGTAGTATAATTGGGGCAAGGAAGGAAAAACTGTTTTTT. Its protein product is CASSIIGARKEKLFF.

This clone came up a few times. The V and J genes are TRBV18 and TRBJ2-3, with D possibly TRBD2 on 6 matching bases. V dropped 2 bases and J dropped 2 bases, with 14 bases sitting between them. The CDR3 covers 16 residues. CDR1 is KGHSH, CDR2 LQKENI, per germline. The CDR3 DNA reads as TGTGCCAGCTCACCAGGGACTGAACTCAACACAGATACGCAGTATTTT. This gives the protein CASSPGTELNTDTQYF.